The 24 T cell receptor beta chains reported below all come from one sample, sequenced in a study of post-analysis software for immune sequencing data. Their target antigens are unknown. Researchers reported that TCR beta cDNA libraries carried unique molecular identifiers. TCRdb passed the PCR reads through MiXCR, listing each CDR3 protein once. The table has over 150,000 distinct CDR3 sequences, 30% seen once. Findings of the study overall: About 5 TRBV segments (TRBV5-6, TRBV5-1 and TRBV20-1 among them) occurred more frequently in patients than in controls.

The sequenced sample was blood. Receptors originate from a girl aged 10 to 17 with multiple sclerosis.

The V and J genes are TRBV7-2 and TRBJ2-3; TRBD2 matches at 11 bases. In germline, CDR1 is SGHTA, CDR2 FQGNSA. The CDR3 is 18 residues long. V shed 1 base and J 1 base; nucleotides not matched to a gene: 7. The CDR3 DNA reads TGTGCCAGCAGCTTAGAAGCTAGCGGGAGGTCCTGCACAGATACGCAGTATTTT. It codes for CASSLEASGRSCTDTQYF. Full variable domain (rest looked up from reference TRBV7-2 and TRBJ2-3): GAGVSQSPSNKVTEKGKDVELRCDPISGHTALYWYRQSLGQGLEFLIYFQGNSAPDKSGLPSDRFSAERTGGSVSTLTIQRTQQEDSAVYLCASSLEASGRSCTDTQYFGPGTRLTVL.

The chain uses TRBV12-3 or TRBV12-4 and TRBJ2-3; possibly TRBD1 or TRBD2 for D (5 bases each). Trimming removed 6 bases at V and 4 bases at J, with 14 bases between. CDR3 length: 14 amino acids. CDR3 coding DNA: TGTGCCAGCAGCCGGGGCGGAGGAGCAGATACGCAGTATTTT. Protein: CASSRGGGADTQYF.

This clonotype was counted a few times. V and J are TRBV25-1 and TRBJ2-2, with D unclear. The CDR3 is 16 amino acids. Trimming removed 0 bases from V and 3 bases from J, with 11 bases in between. Germline V lookup: CDR1 MGHDK, CDR2 SYGVNS. The CDR3 loop reads CASSEYNLEHTGELFF. The CDR3 nucleotides read TGTGCCAGCAGTGAATATAACCTTGAGCACACCGGGGAGCTGTTTTTT.

The chain recombines TRBV9 with TRBJ2-5; 9 bases are a match to TRBD1. The germline V gene has CDR1 SGDLS and CDR2 YYNGEE. CDR3 length: 14 amino acids. The junction had 6 bases not matched to a gene; V was cut back by 4 bases and J by 5 bases. CDR3 sequence: CASSPRQGGETQYF. The CDR3 DNA reads as TGTGCCAGCAGCCCAAGACAGGGGGGGGAGACCCAGTACTTC.

This clonotype was detected ten times or more. This chain connects TRBV3-1 to TRBJ1-6; D is undetermined. V was clipped by 0 bases and J by 14 bases, with 14 bases between them. The germline V gene encodes CDR1 LGHDT and CDR2 YNNKEL (reference sequence). CDR3 length equals 14 residues. The CDR3 sequence is CASSQDTAGRALHF. In DNA form, the CDR3 reads TGTGCCAGCAGCCAAGATACGGCCGGGAGGGCCCTCCACTTT.

The genes are TRBV27 and TRBJ2-2, with 8 bases matching TRBD1. CDR3 length: 15 amino acids. From germline, CDR1 is MNHEY and CDR2 SMNVEV (reference sequence). J lost 2 bases, V lost 7 bases, and 6 bases had no gene match. The CDR3 DNA is TGTGCCAGCACCGCAGGGGGCCCTAACACCGGGGAGCTGTTTTTT. Encoded protein: CASTAGGPNTGELFF.

V and J are TRBV7-9 and TRBJ2-1, with D perhaps matching TRBD2 (6 bases). This CDR3 comprises 15 residues. Trimming removed 5 bases at V and 8 bases at J, with 19 bases between. Germline CDR1 is SEHNR and CDR2 is FQNEAQ (reference sequence). In nucleotides, the CDR3 is TGTGCCAGCAGCGCCCCGAGCGGGCGCAACGATGAGCAGTTCTTC. Its protein is CASSAPSGRNDEQFF. Complete variable domain (other parts from reference TRBV7-9 and TRBJ2-1): DTGVSQNPRHKITKRGQNVTFRCDPISEHNRLYWYRQTLGQGPEFLTYFQNEAQLEKSRLLSDRFSAERPKGSFSTLEIQRTEQGDSAMYLCASSAPSGRNDEQFFGPGTRLTVL.

This clonotype showed up many times. The chain recombines TRBV28 with TRBJ2-1; 10 bases match TRBD2. In germline, CDR1 is MDHEN, CDR2 SYDVKM. CDR3 length: 16 residues. Unmatched junction bases numbered 11, after V lost 4 bases and J lost 8 bases. The DNA of the CDR3 is TGTGCCAGCAGTTCCGGGACTAGCGCCGAGGAGGATGAGCAGTTCTTC. Protein: CASSSGTSAEEDEQFF. Using reference TRBV28 and TRBJ2-1 for the parts outside the CDR3, the full variable domain is DVKVTQSSRYLVKRTGEKVFLECVQDMDHENMFWYRQDPGLGLRLIYFSYDVKMKEKGDIPEGYSVSREKKERFSLILESASTNQTSMYLCASSSGTSAEEDEQFFGPGTRLTVL.

This clonotype was counted only a few times. The chain employs TRBV12-3 or TRBV12-4 and TRBJ2-5; 9 nucleotides agree with TRBD1. J gave up 11 bases and V 11 bases, and 18 bases lay outside the gene matches. The CDR3 totals 14 residues. The CDR3 nucleotides are TGTGCCGTGCAAGAACAGGGGGCGCGAAATGAGCAGTACTTC. Encoded protein: CAVQEQGARNEQYF.

The table lists this clonotype with many counts. V gene TRBV11-2 combines with J gene TRBJ2-1, with 7 bases that match TRBD2. Losses at the gene ends were 1 base for V and 10 bases for J; bases not matched to a gene: 10. The CDR3 is 15 residues long. The germline V gene encodes CDR1 SGHAT and CDR2 FQNNGV. The CDR3 coding sequence is TGTGCCAGCAGCTTAGGCGGGAGTAACGCGAGAGAGCAGTTCTTC. It codes for CASSLGGSNAREQFF.

The chain employs TRBV6-5 and TRBJ1-1, with D possibly matching TRBD1 (6 bases). The CDR3 has 14 residues. Germline CDR1 and CDR2: MNHEY and SVGAGI. V gave up 6 bases and J gave up 5 bases, with 16 bases separating them. The CDR3 DNA follows: TGTGCCAGCAGCCAGGGGTCACCGACGACTGAAGCTTTCTTT. Translation gives CASSQGSPTTEAFF.

CDR3 DNA: TGCAGTGCTAGAGATGGCACTTCTAGCGCAGATACGCAGTATTTT. Protein sequence: CSARDGTSSADTQYF. The V call is TRBV20-1, the J call TRBJ2-3; the D gene is possibly TRBD2 (6 bases). The germline V gene encodes CDR1 DFQATT and CDR2 SNEGSKA (reference sequence). The length of the CDR3 is 15 residues. V was pared by 0 bases and J by 4 bases, with 14 bases between.

The chain couples TRBV5-1 to TRBJ1-5; D not resolved. The CDR3 sequence is 14 residues long. CDR1 and CDR2 from the germline V gene are SGHRS and YFSETQ. Trimming took off 4 bases at V and 3 bases at J, with 11 bases between the two ends. CDR3: CASSLDGPNQPQHF. CDR3 sequence (DNA): TGCGCCAGCAGCCTGGACGGCCCCAATCAGCCCCAGCATTTT.

The rearrangement uses TRBV3-1 and TRBJ2-1; TRBD2 aligns across 7 bases. CDR3 size: 14 residues. V was clipped by 3 bases and J by 8 bases; unmatched bases: 7. CDR1 is LGHDT and CDR2 is YNNKEL in the germline V gene (reference sequence). This CDR3 is CASSQRLASYEQFF. CDR3 DNA: TGTGCCAGCAGCCAGAGACTAGCAAGCTATGAGCAGTTCTTC.

This clonotype showed up many times. The chain joins TRBV7-2 to TRBJ2-1, with 11 bases that match TRBD2. Looked up from germline, CDR1 is SGHTA and CDR2 is FQGNSA. The CDR3 runs 17 residues. The V and J ends lost 4 bases and 10 bases, in that order; junction bases with no gene match: 15. As DNA, the CDR3 is TGTGCCAGCAGCTGGAGGTTCGGTCTAGCGGGAGGAGGAGAGCAGTTCTTC. Its translation is CASSWRFGLAGGGEQFF.

This clonotype was detected ten times or more. The chain has TRBV11-2 and TRBJ1-1; the match to TRBD1 covers 8 bases. Trimming removed 4 bases from V and 3 bases from J; junction bases left unmatched: 1. The CDR3 is made up of 13 amino acids. Germline CDR1 reads SGHAT; CDR2 reads FQNNGV. CDR3 loop: CASSSQGDTEAFF. In nucleotides, the CDR3 is TGTGCCAGCAGCTCACAGGGGGACACTGAAGCTTTCTTT.

The chain uses TRBV10-2 and TRBJ2-2; 8 bases fit TRBD2. The CDR3 length is 14 residues. V dropped 8 bases and J dropped 7; count of bases not matched to a gene: 9. Germline values: CDR1 WSHSY, CDR2 SAAADI. The CDR3 is CASREAGGVGELFF. The CDR3 DNA sequence: TGCGCCAGCCGGGAGGCGGGGGGCGTCGGGGAGCTGTTTTTT.

The chain couples TRBV11-2 to TRBJ1-4; TRBD1 might be the D (5 bases). Deletions cut 3 bases from V and 8 bases from J, with 16 bases between. The germline V gene encodes CDR1 SGHAT and CDR2 FQNNGV. This CDR3 is 15 amino acids long. CDR3: CASSFRGEAGEKLFF. As DNA, the CDR3 is TGTGCCAGCAGCTTTCGGGGGGAGGCAGGGGAAAAACTGTTTTTT.

This rearrangement joins TRBV12-3 or TRBV12-4 to TRBJ1-1; D uncertain. The ends were cut back, 5 bases at V and 0 bases at J, with 10 bases in the middle. The CDR3 totals 14 residues. The CDR3 protein is CASSLSPVNTEAFF. DNA of the CDR3: TGTGCCAGCAGTCTATCCCCGGTGAACACTGAAGCTTTCTTT.

Remarks on this clonotype: A read error may account for a junction end that differs from germline. The chain joins TRBV10-3 to TRBJ1-6, with TRBD1 as a possible D gene (5 bases). Germline V gene lookup returns CDR1 ENHRY and CDR2 SYGVKD. This CDR3 is 14 amino acids long. The chain's CDR3 is CTIRVGTANSPLHF. CDR3 sequence (DNA): TGTACCATCCGAGTAGGGACGGCAAATTCACCCCTCCACTTT.

Ten or more counts support this clonotype. V usage is TRBV6-5 and J usage is TRBJ2-1, with D possibly matching TRBD2 (5 bases). Trimming took off 6 bases at V and 0 bases at J, with 18 bases between the two ends. The CDR3 spans 17 residues. Germline loops: CDR1 MNHEY, CDR2 SVGAGI. CDR3 nucleotides: TGTGCCAGCAGACCCCCACGCCAAACTAGCTCCTACAATGAGCAGTTCTTC. It specifies CASRPPRQTSSYNEQFF.

This clonotype was counted ten times or more. V usage is TRBV7-6 and J usage is TRBJ2-1, with a weak D call TRBD1 (6 bases). The CDR3 spans 17 residues. V was cut by 4 bases and J by 1 base, with 17 bases left in between. The germline V gene encodes CDR1 SGHVS and CDR2 FNYEAQ. The CDR3 loop reads CASSSNLRGSSYNEQFF. In DNA, the CDR3 is TGTGCCAGCAGCTCCAACCTTAGGGGGAGTTCCTACAATGAGCAGTTCTTC.

This clonotype was detected only a few times. The chain couples TRBV9 to TRBJ2-5; D gene unclear. The end of the DNA is better explained by TRBJ2-7, so the J call may be wrong. This CDR3 has 14 amino acids. Germline assignment: CDR1 SGDLS and CDR2 YYNGEE. The CDR3 region has the DNA TGTGCCAGCAGCCCCCTCCCCGCGGCCTACGAGCAGTACTTC. This encodes CASSPLPAAYEQYF.

In its sample, this clonotype was seen many times. V usage is TRBV29-1 and J usage is TRBJ2-3, with D possibly matching TRBD1 (6 bases). The CDR3 loop spans 13 amino acids. V was pared by 6 bases and J by 2 bases, with 12 bases between. Germline V gives CDR1 SQVTM, CDR2 ANQGSEA. CDR3 nucleotide sequence: TGCAGCGTCAGGGGTCGAGTCACAGATACGCAGTATTTT. This encodes CSVRGRVTDTQYF.